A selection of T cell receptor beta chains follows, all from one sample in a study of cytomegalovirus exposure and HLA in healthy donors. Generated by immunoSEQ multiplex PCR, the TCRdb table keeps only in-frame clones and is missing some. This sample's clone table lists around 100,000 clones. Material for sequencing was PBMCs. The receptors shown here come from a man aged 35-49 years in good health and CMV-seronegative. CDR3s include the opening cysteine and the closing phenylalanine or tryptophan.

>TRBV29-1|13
CSGSGVGTDTQYF
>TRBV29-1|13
CSADSGGADTQYF
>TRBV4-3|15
CASSPGTGWSYEQYF
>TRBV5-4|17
CASSMGQGTSGRETQYF
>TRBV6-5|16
CASSYSFTGGSYEQYF
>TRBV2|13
CASSVDRGDTQYF
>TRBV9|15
CASSLADSSTDTQYF
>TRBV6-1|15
CASSSRGLENEKLFF
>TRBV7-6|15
CASSGRGGSYNEQFF
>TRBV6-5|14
CASSPSQGPYGYTF
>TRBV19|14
CASTQKGLYNEQFF
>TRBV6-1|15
CASSEDGNSNQPQHF
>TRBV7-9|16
CASSFQTGSNTGELFF
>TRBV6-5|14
CADWVGDNSYEQYF
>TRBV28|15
CASSSGTPLPYEQYF
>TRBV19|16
CASSIWTGNSGNTIYF
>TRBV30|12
CAWSARGDEQYF
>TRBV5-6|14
CASSLGSGNTEAFF
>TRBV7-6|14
CASSSQGGNSPLHF
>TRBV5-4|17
CASSLERAGGRVTEAFF
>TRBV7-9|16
CASSSYRGLTNEKLFF
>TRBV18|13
CASSWGLSDEQYF
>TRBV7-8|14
CASSFAGGTEKLFF
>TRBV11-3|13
CASSPGSSYEQYF
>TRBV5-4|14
CASSLAIAGGEQFF
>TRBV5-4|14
CASSLGGEGEKLFF
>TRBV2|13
CASRGTGGYEQYF
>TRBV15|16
CATSISGGSGANVLTF